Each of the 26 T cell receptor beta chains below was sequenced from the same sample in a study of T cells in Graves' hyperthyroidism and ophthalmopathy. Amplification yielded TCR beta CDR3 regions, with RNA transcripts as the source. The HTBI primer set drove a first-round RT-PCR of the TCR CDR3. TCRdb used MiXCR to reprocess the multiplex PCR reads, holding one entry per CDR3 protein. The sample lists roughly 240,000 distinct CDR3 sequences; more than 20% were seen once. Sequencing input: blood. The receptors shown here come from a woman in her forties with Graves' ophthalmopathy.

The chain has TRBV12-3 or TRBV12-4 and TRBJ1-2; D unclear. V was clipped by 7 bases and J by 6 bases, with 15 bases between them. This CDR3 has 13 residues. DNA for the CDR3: TGTGCCAGCACCCTGGGAGGAATGGATGGCTACACCTTC. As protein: CASTLGGMDGYTF.

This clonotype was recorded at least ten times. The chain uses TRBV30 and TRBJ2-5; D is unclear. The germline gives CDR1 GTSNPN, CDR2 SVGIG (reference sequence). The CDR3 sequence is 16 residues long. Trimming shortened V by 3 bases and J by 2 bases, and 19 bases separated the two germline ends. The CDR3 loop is CAWRAPHDTFQETQYF. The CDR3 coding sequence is TGTGCCTGGAGGGCTCCACACGACACCTTTCAAGAGACCCAGTACTTC.

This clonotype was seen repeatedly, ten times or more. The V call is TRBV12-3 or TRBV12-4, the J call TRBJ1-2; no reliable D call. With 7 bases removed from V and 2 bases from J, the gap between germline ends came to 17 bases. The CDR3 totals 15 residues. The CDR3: CASTSLTSGNYGYTF. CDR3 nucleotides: TGTGCCAGCACCTCCCTGACATCGGGAAACTATGGCTACACCTTC.

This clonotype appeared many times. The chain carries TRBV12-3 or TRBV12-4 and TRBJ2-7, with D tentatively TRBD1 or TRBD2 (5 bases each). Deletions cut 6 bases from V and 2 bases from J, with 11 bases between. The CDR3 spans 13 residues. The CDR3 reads CASSPGTAYEQYF. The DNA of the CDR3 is TGTGCCAGCAGCCCCGGGACGGCCTACGAGCAGTACTTC.

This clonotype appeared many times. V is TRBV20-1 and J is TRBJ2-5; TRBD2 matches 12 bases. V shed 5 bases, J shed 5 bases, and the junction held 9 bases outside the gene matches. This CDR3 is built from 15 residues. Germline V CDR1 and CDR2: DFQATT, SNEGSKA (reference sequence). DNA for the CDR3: TGCAGTGCTCCCCCTAGCGGGAGGGCCTATGAGACCCAGTACTTC. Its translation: CSAPPSGRAYETQYF.

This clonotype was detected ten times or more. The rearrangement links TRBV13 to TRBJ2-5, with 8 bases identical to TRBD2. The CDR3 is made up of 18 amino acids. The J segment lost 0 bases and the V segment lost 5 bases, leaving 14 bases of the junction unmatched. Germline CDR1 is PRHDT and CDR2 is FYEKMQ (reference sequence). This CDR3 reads CASSPAGATPGNQETQYF. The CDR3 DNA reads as TGTGCCAGCAGCCCAGCGGGGGCCACCCCCGGAAACCAAGAGACCCAGTACTTC.

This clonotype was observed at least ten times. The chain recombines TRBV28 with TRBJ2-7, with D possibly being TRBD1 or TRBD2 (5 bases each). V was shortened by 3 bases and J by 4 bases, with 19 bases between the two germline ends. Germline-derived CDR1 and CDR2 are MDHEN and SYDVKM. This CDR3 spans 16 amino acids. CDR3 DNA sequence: TGTGCCAGCAGTTTCGACTCGTCCGGGGCCTTATACGAGCAGTACTTC. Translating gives CASSFDSSGALYEQYF.

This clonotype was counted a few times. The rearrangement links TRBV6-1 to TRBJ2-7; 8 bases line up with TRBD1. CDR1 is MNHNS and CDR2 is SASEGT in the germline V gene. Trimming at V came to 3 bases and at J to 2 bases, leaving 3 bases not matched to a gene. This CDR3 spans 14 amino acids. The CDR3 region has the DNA TGTGCCAGCAGTGAGGGACAGGCAACCTACGAGCAGTACTTC. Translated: CASSEGQATYEQYF.

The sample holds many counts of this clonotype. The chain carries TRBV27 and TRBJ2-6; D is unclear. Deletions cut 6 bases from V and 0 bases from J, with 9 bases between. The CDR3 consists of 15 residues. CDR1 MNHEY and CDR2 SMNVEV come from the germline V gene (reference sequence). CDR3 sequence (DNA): TGTGCCAGCAGCGCCTTTAGCTCTGGGGCCAACGTCCTGACTTTC. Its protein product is CASSAFSSGANVLTF.

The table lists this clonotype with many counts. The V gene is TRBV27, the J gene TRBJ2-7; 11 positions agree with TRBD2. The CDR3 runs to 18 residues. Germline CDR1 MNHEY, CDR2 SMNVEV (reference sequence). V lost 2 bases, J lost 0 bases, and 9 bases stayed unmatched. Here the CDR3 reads CASSLEATSGTRSYEQYF. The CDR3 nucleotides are TGTGCCAGCAGTTTAGAAGCGACTAGCGGGACCCGCTCCTACGAGCAGTACTTC.

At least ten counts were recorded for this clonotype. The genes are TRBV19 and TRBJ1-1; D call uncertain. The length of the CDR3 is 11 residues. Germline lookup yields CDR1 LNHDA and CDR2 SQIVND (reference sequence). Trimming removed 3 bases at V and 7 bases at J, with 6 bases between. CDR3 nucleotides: TGTGCCAGTAGTATTTCCCGTGAAGCTTTCTTT. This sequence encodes CASSISREAFF.

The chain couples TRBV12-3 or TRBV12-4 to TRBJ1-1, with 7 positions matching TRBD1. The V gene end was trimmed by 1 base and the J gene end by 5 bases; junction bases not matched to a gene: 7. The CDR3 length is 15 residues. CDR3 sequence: CASSLGGQGVTEAFF. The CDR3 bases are TGTGCCAGCAGTTTAGGGGGGCAGGGGGTGACTGAAGCTTTCTTT.

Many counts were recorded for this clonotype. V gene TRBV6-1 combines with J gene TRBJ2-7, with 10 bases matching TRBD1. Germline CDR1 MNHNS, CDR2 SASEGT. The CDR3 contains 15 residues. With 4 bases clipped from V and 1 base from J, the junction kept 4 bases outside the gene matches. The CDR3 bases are TGTGCCAGCAGTGGGACAGGGGGGATTTCCTACGAGCAGTACTTC. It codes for CASSGTGGISYEQYF.

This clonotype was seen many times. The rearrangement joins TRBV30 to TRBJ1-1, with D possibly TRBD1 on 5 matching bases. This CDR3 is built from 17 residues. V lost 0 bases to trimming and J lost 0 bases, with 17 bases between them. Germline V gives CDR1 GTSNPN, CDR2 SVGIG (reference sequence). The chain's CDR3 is CAWSVSLSGRMNTEAFF. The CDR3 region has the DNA TGTGCCTGGAGTGTAAGTTTGTCAGGGCGCATGAACACTGAAGCTTTCTTT.

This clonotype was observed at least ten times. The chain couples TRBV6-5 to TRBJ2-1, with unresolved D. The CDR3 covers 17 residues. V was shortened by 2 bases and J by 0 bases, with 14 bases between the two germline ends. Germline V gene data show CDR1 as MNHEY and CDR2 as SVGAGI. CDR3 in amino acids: CASSYEPTGSSYNEQFF. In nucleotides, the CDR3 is TGTGCCAGCAGTTACGAGCCTACTGGAAGCTCCTACAATGAGCAGTTCTTC.

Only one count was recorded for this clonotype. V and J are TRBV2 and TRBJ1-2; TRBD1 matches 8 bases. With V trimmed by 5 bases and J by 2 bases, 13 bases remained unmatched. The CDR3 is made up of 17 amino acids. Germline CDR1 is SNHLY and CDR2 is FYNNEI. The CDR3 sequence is CASSRVGTGQYNYGYTF. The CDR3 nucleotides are TGTGCCAGCAGTCGGGTCGGGACAGGCCAATACAACTATGGCTACACCTTC.

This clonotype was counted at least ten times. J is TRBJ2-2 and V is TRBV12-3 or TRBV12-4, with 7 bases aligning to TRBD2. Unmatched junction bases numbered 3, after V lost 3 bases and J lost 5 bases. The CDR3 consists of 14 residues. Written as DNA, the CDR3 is TGTGCCAGCAGTTTTAGAGCGGGGACCGGGGAGCTGTTTTTT. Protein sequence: CASSFRAGTGELFF.

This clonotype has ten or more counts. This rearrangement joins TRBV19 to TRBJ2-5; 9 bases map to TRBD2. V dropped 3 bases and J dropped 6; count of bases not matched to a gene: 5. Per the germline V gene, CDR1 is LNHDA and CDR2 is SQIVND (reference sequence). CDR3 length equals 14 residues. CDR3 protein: CASSMGGRGKTQYF. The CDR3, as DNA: TGTGCCAGTAGTATGGGCGGGAGGGGAAAGACCCAGTACTTC. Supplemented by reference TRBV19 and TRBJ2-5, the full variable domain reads DGGITQSPKYLFRKEGQNVTLSCEQNLNHDAMYWYRQDPGQGLRLIYYSQIVNDFQKGDIAEGYSVSREKKESFPLTVTSAQKNPTAFYLCASSMGGRGKTQYFGPGTRLLVL.

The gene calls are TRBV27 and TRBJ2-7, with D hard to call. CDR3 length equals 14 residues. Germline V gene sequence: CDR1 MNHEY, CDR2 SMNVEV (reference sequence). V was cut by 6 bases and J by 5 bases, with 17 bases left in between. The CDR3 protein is CASRSLTQSDEQYF. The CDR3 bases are TGTGCCAGCAGATCTCTAACACAGTCGGACGAGCAGTACTTC.

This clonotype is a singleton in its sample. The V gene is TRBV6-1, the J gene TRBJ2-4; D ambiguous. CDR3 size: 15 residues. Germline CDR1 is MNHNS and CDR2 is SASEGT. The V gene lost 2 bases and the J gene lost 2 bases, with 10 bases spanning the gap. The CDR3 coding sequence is TGTGCCAGCAGTGAAATGTCCGGGTCCAAAAACATTCAGTACTTC. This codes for CASSEMSGSKNIQYF.

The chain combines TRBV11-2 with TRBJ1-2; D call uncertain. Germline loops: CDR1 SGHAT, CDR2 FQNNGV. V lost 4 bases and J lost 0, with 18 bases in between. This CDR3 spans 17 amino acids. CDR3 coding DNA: TGTGCCAGCAGCTCGCAGAGTAGTGTACAGACTAACTATGGCTACACCTTC. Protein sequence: CASSSQSSVQTNYGYTF.

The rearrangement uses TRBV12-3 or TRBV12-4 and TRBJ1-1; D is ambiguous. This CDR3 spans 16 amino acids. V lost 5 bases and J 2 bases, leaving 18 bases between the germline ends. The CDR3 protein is CASSPEYGSINTEAFF. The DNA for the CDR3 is TGTGCCAGCAGTCCTGAGTATGGGTCAATCAACACTGAAGCTTTCTTT.

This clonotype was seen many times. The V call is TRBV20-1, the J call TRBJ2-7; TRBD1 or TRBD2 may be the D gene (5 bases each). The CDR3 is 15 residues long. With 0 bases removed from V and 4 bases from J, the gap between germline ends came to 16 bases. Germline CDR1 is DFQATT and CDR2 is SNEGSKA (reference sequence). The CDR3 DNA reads TGCAGTGCTAGAGATGGGCAGGGAGTGTTATACGAGCAGTACTTC. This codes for CSARDGQGVLYEQYF.

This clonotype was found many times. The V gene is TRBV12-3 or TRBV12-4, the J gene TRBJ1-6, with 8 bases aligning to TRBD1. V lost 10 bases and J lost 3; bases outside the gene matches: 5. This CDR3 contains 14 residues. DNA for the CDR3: TGTGCCACTACGACAGGGGACTATAATTCACCCCTCCACTTT. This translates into CATTTGDYNSPLHF.

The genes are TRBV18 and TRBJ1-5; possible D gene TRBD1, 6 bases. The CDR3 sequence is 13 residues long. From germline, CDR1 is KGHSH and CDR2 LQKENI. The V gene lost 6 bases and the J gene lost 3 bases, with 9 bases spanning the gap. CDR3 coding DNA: TGTGCCAGCTCCGACAGGTCCAATCAGCCCCAGCATTTT. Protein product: CASSDRSNQPQHF. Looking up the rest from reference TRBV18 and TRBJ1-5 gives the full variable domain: NAGVMQNPRHLVRRRGQEARLRCSPMKGHSHVYWYRQLPEEGLKFMVYLQKENIIDESGMPKERFSAEFPKEGPSILRIQQVVRGDSAAYFCASSDRSNQPQHFGDGTRLSIL.

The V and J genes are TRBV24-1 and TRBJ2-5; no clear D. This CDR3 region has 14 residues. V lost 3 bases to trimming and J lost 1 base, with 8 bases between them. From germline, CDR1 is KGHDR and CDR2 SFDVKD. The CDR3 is CATSDSRIQETQYF. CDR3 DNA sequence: TGTGCCACCAGTGATAGTAGGATCCAAGAGACCCAGTACTTC.